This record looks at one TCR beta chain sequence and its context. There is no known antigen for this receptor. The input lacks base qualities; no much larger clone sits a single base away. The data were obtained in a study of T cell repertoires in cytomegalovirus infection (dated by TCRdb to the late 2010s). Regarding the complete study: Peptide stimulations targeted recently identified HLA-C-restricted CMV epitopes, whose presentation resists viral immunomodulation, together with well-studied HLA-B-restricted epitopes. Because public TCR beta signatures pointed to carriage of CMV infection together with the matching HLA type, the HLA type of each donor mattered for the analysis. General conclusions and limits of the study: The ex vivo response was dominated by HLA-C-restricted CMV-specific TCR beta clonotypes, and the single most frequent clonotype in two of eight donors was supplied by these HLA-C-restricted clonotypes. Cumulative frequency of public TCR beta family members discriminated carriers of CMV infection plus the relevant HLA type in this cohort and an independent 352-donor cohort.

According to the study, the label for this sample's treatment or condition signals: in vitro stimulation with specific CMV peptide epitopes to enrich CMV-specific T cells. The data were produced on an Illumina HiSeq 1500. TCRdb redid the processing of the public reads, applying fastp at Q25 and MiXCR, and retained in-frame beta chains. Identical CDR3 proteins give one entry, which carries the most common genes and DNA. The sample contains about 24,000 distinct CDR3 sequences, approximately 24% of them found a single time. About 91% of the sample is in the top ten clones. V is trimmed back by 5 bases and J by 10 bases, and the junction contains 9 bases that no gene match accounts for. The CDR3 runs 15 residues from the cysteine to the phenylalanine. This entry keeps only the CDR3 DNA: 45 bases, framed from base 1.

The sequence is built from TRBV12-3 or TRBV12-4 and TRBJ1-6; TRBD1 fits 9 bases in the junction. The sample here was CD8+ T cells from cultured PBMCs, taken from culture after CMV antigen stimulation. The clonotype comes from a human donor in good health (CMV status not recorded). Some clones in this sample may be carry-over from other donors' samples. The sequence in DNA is TGTGCCAGCAGTACGGGACAGGGTCAGGGCTCACCCCTCCACTTT. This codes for CASSTGQGQGSPLHF.